This T cell receptor (beta chain) was sequenced during a study of shared clonotypes between healthy human individuals. Turning to the study itself: For every donor, three CD4 naive, three CD4 memory, two CD8 naive and one CD8 memory plates were used.

Sequencing used immunoSEQ multiplex PCR; TCRdb keeps in-frame clones, though not all of them. This sample has approximately 2.5 million clones, with roughly 93% found just once. Germline loops: CDR1 MDHEN, CDR2 SYDVKM. CDR3 length equals 13 residues. With 5 bases removed from V and 0 bases from J, the gap between germline ends came to 8 bases. The study's findings and limits: Naive subsets, compared against memory subsets, generally had larger estimated richness values. What rarefaction showed was incomplete sorted-subset sequencing despite large depth.

This clone was observed a few times. The target antigen is unknown. This rearrangement joins TRBV28 to TRBJ2-7; D may be TRBD1 (5 bases). The sequenced sample consisted of naive CD4+ T cells from PBMCs. Sample subset: CD45RA+ positively selected. This TCR was sampled from a man between 18 and 35 years old in good health. Some clones in this sample may be carry-over from other donors' samples. The CDR3 bases are TGTGCCAGCAGTGGGGCCCTCTCCTACGAGCAGTACTTC. This encodes CASSGALSYEQYF.